This T cell receptor beta chain originates from a study of blood T cells in healthy people across ages. Study outcomes and limitations: Per million T cells, TCR beta diversity dropped roughly linearly as age increased.

In the case of this clonotype: Its antigen is unknown.

The germline V gene has CDR1 SGDLS and CDR2 YYNGEE. This CDR3 has 15 amino acids. With V trimmed by 1 base and J by 2 bases, 3 bases remained unmatched. Primed by a sample-barcoded 5' primer and a J-beta primer mix, a second PCR proceeded for 7 to 11 cycles. TCRdb passed the 5' RACE reads through MiXCR, listing each CDR3 protein once. The top ten hold 3% to 4.5% of the sample, which has around 500,000 distinct CDR3 sequences, over 25% seen once. The data were also submitted as part of a second study, on T cells of mothers and their children.

The sequenced sample was blood. This TCR was recovered from a boy aged 2 to 10 in good health. The rearrangement uses TRBV9 and TRBJ2-1, with 7 bases aligning to TRBD1. The CDR3 sequence is CASSVTGEPYNEQFF. CDR3 in DNA: TGTGCCAGCAGCGTAACAGGGGAGCCCTACAATGAGCAGTTCTTC.